A single sample gave rise to the 18 T cell receptor beta chains below, sequenced in a study of blood T cell repertoires in COVID-19. The data were produced by immunoSEQ multiplex PCR, yet TCRdb's version contains in-frame clones alone and is incomplete. The sample lists approximately 280,000 clones, around 85% seen once, with under 7% in the top ten. The sample consisted of PBMCs or T cells enriched from blood (not recorded which). The receptors were sampled from a woman aged 40 to 50 who had recovered from COVID-19.

This clone was counted a single time. The genes are TRBV3-1 (or the pseudogene TRBV3-2) and TRBJ1-5; TRBD1 is a possible D gene (6 bases). Germline V gene lookup returns CDR1 LGHDT and CDR2 YNNKEL (reference sequence). With 3 bases removed from V and 8 bases from J, the gap between germline ends came to 17 bases. The CDR3 extends over 15 amino acids. CDR3 coding DNA: TGTGCCAGCAGCCAGGGGCAGACAGGTCCGGAGCCCCAGCATTTT. It is translated as CASSQGQTGPEPQHF.

V usage is TRBV7-2 and J usage is TRBJ2-7; no reliable D call. The CDR3 is 13 residues long. V shed 5 bases and J shed 4 bases, with 12 bases lying between them. CDR1 is SGHTA, CDR2 FQGNSA, per germline. The CDR3 nucleotides read TGTGCCAGCAGCCCCACGGTTCTATACGAGCAGTACTTC. It codes for CASSPTVLYEQYF.

The chain employs TRBV6-5 and TRBJ1-1; D not resolved. The CDR3 runs 14 residues. The germline CDR1 and CDR2 sequences are MNHEY and SVGAGI. V lost 4 bases and J lost 5, with 14 bases in between. CDR3 sequence reads: CASSSPGRFTEAFF. CDR3 nucleotides: TGTGCCAGCAGTTCCCCTGGGAGGTTTACTGAAGCTTTCTTT.

The DNA of the CDR3 is TGTGCCTGGACTAGCGGGACAGCAGATACGCAGTATTTT. Its protein is CAWTSGTADTQYF. The chain has TRBV30 and TRBJ2-3; 9 positions match TRBD2. The CDR3 contains 13 residues. Germline V gene lookup returns CDR1 GTSNPN and CDR2 SVGIG (reference sequence). The V gene end was trimmed by 4 bases and the J gene end by 4 bases; junction bases not matched to a gene: 3.

The chain recombines TRBV19 with TRBJ2-7, with 13 bases fitting TRBD2. This CDR3 is built from 16 residues. With V trimmed by 4 bases and J by 2 bases, 5 bases remained unmatched. CDR1 is LNHDA, CDR2 SQIVND, per germline (reference sequence). CDR3 sequence: CASSTGTSGITYEQYF. CDR3 bases: TGTGCCAGTAGTACTGGGACTAGCGGGATCACCTACGAGCAGTACTTC.

The CDR3 sequence: CASSRDRGIQETQYF. DNA for the CDR3: TGTGCCAGCAGTCGGGACAGGGGGATTCAAGAGACCCAGTACTTC. The V and J genes are TRBV2 and TRBJ2-5; 11 bases agree with TRBD1. The CDR3 sequence is 15 residues long. Per the germline V gene, CDR1 is SNHLY and CDR2 is FYNNEI. The J segment lost 2 bases and the V segment lost 5 bases, leaving 4 bases of the junction unmatched.

The J gene is TRBJ2-7, the V gene TRBV11-2, with TRBD2 matching 10 bases. This CDR3 has 13 amino acids. V trimming: 6 bases; J trimming: 5 bases; junction bases outside the gene matches: 4. Germline V gene data show CDR1 as SGHAT and CDR2 as FQNNGV. The CDR3 sequence: CASRSLAGDEQYF. CDR3 nucleotides: TGTGCCAGCAGATCGCTAGCGGGAGACGAGCAGTACTTC.

The chain recombines TRBV5-1 with TRBJ2-1; 8 nucleotides align to TRBD2. CDR1 and CDR2 (germline): SGHRS, YFSETQ. Trimming cost V 0 bases and J 4 bases; bases outside gene matches: 6. The CDR3 runs 16 residues. DNA for the CDR3: TGCGCCAGCAGCTTGGGCGGGACTAGAATATACAATGAGCAGTTCTTC. This gives the protein CASSLGGTRIYNEQFF.

J is TRBJ2-5 and V is TRBV7-9; TRBD2 matches at 7 bases. Germline V gene data show CDR1 as SEHNR and CDR2 as FQNEAQ (reference sequence). The CDR3 is made up of 15 amino acids. V dropped 1 base and J dropped 2; count of bases not matched to a gene: 4. This chain's CDR3 is CASSLGGRGQETQYF. The CDR3 DNA sequence: TGTGCCAGCAGCTTAGGGGGGAGGGGACAAGAGACCCAGTACTTC.

The rearrangement uses TRBV18 and TRBJ2-5; perhaps TRBD2 as D (5 bases). Per germline, CDR1 KGHSH and CDR2 LQKENI. V was shortened by 0 bases and J by 4 bases, with 21 bases between the two germline ends. The CDR3 has 18 amino acids. CDR3 region: CASSPPYAGPLGLETQYF. The CDR3 region has the DNA TGTGCCAGCTCACCACCCTACGCGGGCCCCCTAGGTCTAGAGACCCAGTACTTC.

This chain links TRBV3-1 (or the pseudogene TRBV3-2) with TRBJ2-3; 7 bases fit TRBD1. J gave up 3 bases and V 6 bases, and 9 bases lay outside the gene matches. The germline V gene encodes CDR1 LGHDT and CDR2 YNNKEL (reference sequence). The CDR3 spans 15 residues. Written as DNA, the CDR3 is TGTGCCAGCAGACAAACGGACAGGATAACAGATACGCAGTATTTT. Its translation: CASRQTDRITDTQYF.

In its sample, this clone was seen a few times. This chain uses TRBV4-3 with TRBJ2-3; D is perhaps TRBD1 (6 bases). In germline, CDR1 is LGHNA, CDR2 YSLEER. Deletions cut 4 bases from V and 2 bases from J, with 16 bases between. CDR3 length equals 16 residues. This chain's CDR3 is CASSRGAGVATDTQYF. CDR3 DNA: TGCGCCAGCAGCCGGGGAGCAGGGGTAGCCACAGATACGCAGTATTTT.

The rearrangement links TRBV19 to TRBJ1-4; tentatively, D is TRBD1 (5 bases). The germline V gene has CDR1 LNHDA and CDR2 SQIVND (reference sequence). Trimming took off 6 bases at V and 3 bases at J, with 11 bases between the two ends. CDR3 length: 14 amino acids. For the CDR3, the DNA is TGTGCCAGTAGACAGGCACCCCCTAATGAAAAACTGTTTTTT. Amino acids: CASRQAPPNEKLFF.

The CDR3 sequence is CASSLAAGTGDYGYTF. CDR3 DNA sequence: TGTGCCAGCAGCTTAGCTGCCGGGACAGGGGACTATGGCTACACCTTC. The chain carries TRBV7-9 and TRBJ1-2; 10 nucleotides align to TRBD1. Trimming at V came to 0 bases and at J to 3 bases, leaving 4 bases not matched to a gene. The CDR3 loop spans 16 amino acids. Germline V gives CDR1 SEHNR, CDR2 FQNEAQ (reference sequence).

The CDR3 loop is CASSLPRDRGIDTEAFF. CDR3 nucleotide sequence: TGTGCCAGCAGCTTACCTCGGGACAGGGGTATCGACACTGAAGCTTTCTTT. The J gene is TRBJ1-1, the V gene TRBV7-8; the match to TRBD1 covers 10 bases. CDR1 SGHVS and CDR2 FQNEAQ come from the germline V gene. V shed 2 bases and J 3 bases; nucleotides not matched to a gene: 9. This CDR3 contains 17 residues.

The V and J genes are TRBV20-1 and TRBJ1-1; D uncertain. This CDR3 has 10 residues. Trimming shortened V by 6 bases and J by 1 base, and 3 bases separated the two germline ends. Germline V gene sequence: CDR1 DFQATT, CDR2 SNEGSKA (reference sequence). CDR3 sequence: CSAANTEAFF. Here the CDR3 DNA reads TGCAGTGCGGCGAACACTGAAGCTTTCTTT.

The chain links TRBV9 to TRBJ2-1; D remains unclear. The V and J ends lost 0 bases and 0 bases respectively, with 10 bases between them. Germline loops: CDR1 SGDLS, CDR2 YYNGEE. This CDR3 comprises 16 residues. This CDR3 reads CASSVVAWSSYNEQFF. CDR3 nucleotide sequence: TGTGCCAGCAGCGTAGTTGCCTGGAGCTCCTACAATGAGCAGTTCTTC.

CDR3 in amino acids: CSVGHSFGTGELFF. As DNA, the CDR3 is TGCAGCGTTGGACACAGCTTTGGCACCGGGGAGCTGTTTTTT. The chain is built from TRBV29-1 and TRBJ2-2; no clear D gene. Per germline, CDR1 SQVTM and CDR2 ANQGSEA. V was clipped by 4 bases and J by 4 bases, with 13 bases between them. The CDR3 has 14 residues.